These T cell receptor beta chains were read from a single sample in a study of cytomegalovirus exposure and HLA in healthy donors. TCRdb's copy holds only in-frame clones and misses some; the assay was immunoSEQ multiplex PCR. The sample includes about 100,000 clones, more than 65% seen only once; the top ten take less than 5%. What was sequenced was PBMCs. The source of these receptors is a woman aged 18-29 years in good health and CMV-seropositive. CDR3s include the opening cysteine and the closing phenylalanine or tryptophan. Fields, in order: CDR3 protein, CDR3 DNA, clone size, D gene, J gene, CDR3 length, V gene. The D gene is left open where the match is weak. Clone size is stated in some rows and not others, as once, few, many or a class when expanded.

CDR3: CASGQVYGYTF
DNA: TGTGCCAGCGGACAGGTCTATGGCTACACCTTC
size: NA
D: TRBD1
J: TRBJ1-2
length: 11
V: TRBV19

CDR3: CASSEAQWRGGGNEQFF
DNA: TGTGCCAGCAGTGAAGCGCAGTGGCGGGGTGGAGGCAATGAGCAGTTCTTC
size: few
D: NA
J: TRBJ2-1
length: 17
V: TRBV2

CDR3: CASSLSLEGETQYF
DNA: TGTGCCAGCAGTTTATCACTAGAGGGAGAGACCCAGTACTTC
size: once
D: NA
J: TRBJ2-5
length: 14
V: TRBV27

CDR3: CATDPGTGIAQYF
DNA: TGTGCCACAGATCCCGGGACAGGGATCGCGCAGTACTTC
size: NA
D: TRBD1
J: TRBJ2-7
length: 13
V: TRBV10-3

CDR3: CASSLTGQLNTEAFF
DNA: TGCGCCAGCAGCCTGACTGGACAGTTGAACACTGAAGCTTTCTTT
size: NA
D: NA
J: TRBJ1-1
length: 15
V: TRBV5-1

CDR3: CASSPQSGQGITDTQYF
DNA: TGTGCCAGCTCACCGCAATCGGGACAGGGAATCACAGATACGCAGTATTTT
size: NA
D: TRBD1
J: TRBJ2-3
length: 17
V: TRBV18

CDR3: CASSLYLGSGYEQYF
DNA: TGTGCCAGCAGTTTATACCTGGGGAGCGGGTACGAGCAGTACTTC
size: NA
D: NA
J: TRBJ2-7
length: 15
V: TRBV27

CDR3: CASSAPGVRTEAFF
DNA: TGTGCCAGCAGCGCACCAGGGGTTCGGACTGAAGCTTTCTTT
size: NA
D: NA
J: TRBJ1-1
length: 14
V: TRBV9

CDR3: CASSLAAGVPKLFF
DNA: TGCGCCAGCAGCTTGGCGGCCGGGGTACCAAAACTGTTTTTT
size: NA
D: NA
J: TRBJ1-4
length: 14
V: TRBV5-1

CDR3: CASRLGTTNEQFF
DNA: TGTGCCAGCAGGCTCGGGACTACGAATGAGCAGTTCTTC
size: NA
D: TRBD2
J: TRBJ2-1
length: 13
V: TRBV2

CDR3: CASSQPPELGQPQHF
DNA: TGCGCCAGCAGCCAGCCCCCAGAACTCGGGCAGCCCCAGCATTTT
size: NA
D: NA
J: TRBJ1-5
length: 15
V: TRBV4-1

CDR3: CASRKTDRNTGELFF
DNA: TGTGCCAGCAGAAAAACGGACAGGAACACCGGGGAGCTGTTTTTT
size: NA
D: NA
J: TRBJ2-2
length: 15
V: TRBV6-6

CDR3: CASSLTTGGLEAFF
DNA: TGTGCCAGCAGCCTTACGACAGGGGGTCTTGAAGCTTTCTTT
size: NA
D: TRBD1
J: TRBJ1-1
length: 14
V: TRBV6-5

CDR3: CASSITGSTGELFF
DNA: TGTGCCAGTAGTATAACAGGGAGTACCGGGGAGCTGTTTTTT
size: NA
D: NA
J: TRBJ2-2
length: 14
V: TRBV19

CDR3: CSAKGAPEAFF
DNA: TGCAGTGCTAAGGGAGCCCCTGAAGCTTTCTTT
size: once
D: NA
J: TRBJ1-1
length: 11
V: TRBV20-1

CDR3: CASSKPGTSGNYEQYF
DNA: TGTGCCAGCAGTAAGCCTGGGACTAGCGGGAATTACGAGCAGTACTTC
size: few
D: TRBD2
J: TRBJ2-7
length: 16
V: TRBV28

CDR3: CASSRGLAGSYEQYF
DNA: TGTGCCAGCAGCCGGGGACTAGCGGGGTCCTACGAGCAGTACTTC
size: NA
D: TRBD2
J: TRBJ2-7
length: 15
V: TRBV5-4

CDR3: CASSSSAGEKQFF
DNA: TGTGCCAGCAGCTCCTCGGCGGGAGAGAAGCAGTTCTTC
size: NA
D: TRBD2
J: TRBJ2-1
length: 13
V: TRBV7-9

CDR3: CASSWLADTYEQYF
DNA: TGTGCCAGCAGTTGGCTAGCCGATACCTACGAGCAGTACTTC
size: NA
D: NA
J: TRBJ2-7
length: 14
V: TRBV28

CDR3: CASSAPGQGAVGYTF
DNA: TGTGCCAGCAGCGCCCCGGGACAGGGGGCCGTTGGCTACACCTTC
size: NA
D: TRBD1
J: TRBJ1-2
length: 15
V: TRBV28

CDR3: CASSFAGTSTDTQYF
DNA: TGTGCCAGCAGCTTCGCGGGAACTAGCACAGATACGCAGTATTTT
size: NA
D: NA
J: TRBJ2-3
length: 15
V: TRBV7-9

CDR3: CASSLAGQGVNEQYF
DNA: TGTGCCAGCAGCTTGGCGGGACAGGGCGTCAACGAGCAGTACTTC
size: few
D: TRBD1
J: TRBJ2-7
length: 15
V: TRBV5-8

CDR3: CASREELNSPLHF
DNA: TGTGCCAGCAGGGAGGAATTAAATTCACCCCTCCACTTT
size: few
D: NA
J: TRBJ1-6
length: 13
V: TRBV5-4

CDR3: CASSQPGGIGYTF
DNA: TGCGCCAGCAGCCAGCCAGGGGGTATTGGCTACACCTTC
size: NA
D: TRBD1
J: TRBJ1-2
length: 13
V: TRBV4-1

CDR3: CASSYSLGGNQPQHF
DNA: TGTGCCAGCAGTTACTCTTTGGGGGGAAATCAGCCCCAGCATTTT
size: NA
D: NA
J: TRBJ1-5
length: 15
V: TRBV6-5

CDR3: CASSSGTGDYNEQFF
DNA: TGTGCCAGCAGTTCCGGGACAGGGGACTACAATGAGCAGTTCTTC
size: NA
D: TRBD1
J: TRBJ2-1
length: 15
V: TRBV6-5

CDR3: CASSPRSAGEQFF
DNA: TGTGCCAGCTCACCACGGTCGGCGGGTGAGCAGTTCTTC
size: NA
D: NA
J: TRBJ2-1
length: 13
V: TRBV18

CDR3: CASSLTGRGLGGYTF
DNA: TGTGCCAGCAGCTTAACAGGCAGGGGCCTGGGTGGCTACACCTTC
size: NA
D: NA
J: TRBJ1-2
length: 15
V: TRBV7-3

CDR3: CASSARTSGTGELFF
DNA: TGTGCCAGCTCCGCAAGGACTAGCGGGACCGGGGAGCTGTTTTTT
size: NA
D: TRBD2
J: TRBJ2-2
length: 15
V: TRBV9

CDR3: CASSFGLAGVSYEQYF
DNA: TGTGCCAGCAGTTTCGGACTAGCGGGAGTTTCCTACGAGCAGTACTTC
size: NA
D: TRBD2
J: TRBJ2-7
length: 16
V: TRBV28

CDR3: CASSLSVAGDSEQYF
DNA: TGTGCCAGCAGCTTATCAGTAGCGGGAGACAGCGAGCAGTACTTC
size: NA
D: TRBD2
J: TRBJ2-7
length: 15
V: TRBV7-8

CDR3: CASTPSGTGGYEQYF
DNA: TGTGCCAGTACCCCGTCCGGGACAGGGGGCTACGAGCAGTACTTC
size: NA
D: TRBD1
J: TRBJ2-7
length: 15
V: TRBV19

CDR3: CASRAPGGVYEQYF
DNA: TGTGCCAGCAGAGCCCCAGGGGGCGTCTACGAGCAGTACTTC
size: NA
D: TRBD1
J: TRBJ2-7
length: 14
V: TRBV6-5

CDR3: CASSPGDRTLYEQYF
DNA: TGCGCCAGCAGCCCGGGGGACAGGACCCTCTACGAGCAGTACTTC
size: once
D: TRBD1
J: TRBJ2-7
length: 15
V: TRBV4-1

CDR3: CASSLTSGAYEQYF
DNA: TGTGCCAGCAGTTTGACTAGCGGGGCCTACGAGCAGTACTTC
size: NA
D: TRBD2
J: TRBJ2-7
length: 14
V: TRBV27

CDR3: CAWSGLAGGPQKFF
DNA: TGTGCCTGGAGTGGACTAGCGGGAGGGCCCCAGAAGTTCTTC
size: few
D: TRBD2
J: TRBJ2-1
length: 14
V: TRBV30

CDR3: CASSEELSYNEQFF
DNA: TGTGCCAGCAGTGAAGAGCTCTCCTACAATGAGCAGTTCTTC
size: few
D: NA
J: TRBJ2-1
length: 14
V: TRBV2

CDR3: CASKTGLDTEAFF
DNA: TGCGCCAGCAAAACAGGGTTGGACACTGAAGCTTTCTTT
size: NA
D: NA
J: TRBJ1-1
length: 13
V: TRBV5-1

CDR3: CASSFRGLADTQYF
DNA: TGTGCCAGCAGCTTCCGCGGACTAGCAGATACGCAGTATTTT
size: NA
D: TRBD2
J: TRBJ2-3
length: 14
V: TRBV5-6

CDR3: CATSRDTYNEQFF
DNA: TGTGCCACCAGCAGGGACACGTACAATGAGCAGTTCTTC
size: NA
D: NA
J: TRBJ2-1
length: 13
V: TRBV15

CDR3: CASTYSSMPYEQYF
DNA: TGTGCCAGCACCTATTCCTCGATGCCCTACGAGCAGTACTTC
size: few
D: NA
J: TRBJ2-7
length: 14
V: TRBV11-2

CDR3: CASSEMGGSGANVLTF
DNA: TGTGCCAGCAGTGAAATGGGGGGCTCTGGGGCCAACGTCCTGACTTTC
size: NA
D: NA
J: TRBJ2-6
length: 16
V: TRBV6-1

CDR3: CASSPKDRGGSEAFF
DNA: TGTGCCAGCAGCCCAAAAGACAGGGGGGGAAGTGAAGCTTTCTTT
size: few
D: TRBD1
J: TRBJ1-1
length: 15
V: TRBV7-9

CDR3: CASSFSRGSYGYTF
DNA: TGTGCCAGCAGTTTTTCGCGGGGGAGCTATGGCTACACCTTC
size: NA
D: NA
J: TRBJ1-2
length: 14
V: TRBV28

CDR3: CASSLGTLGQFEQETQYF
DNA: TGCGCCAGCAGCTTGGGCACCCTAGGACAGTTTGAACAAGAGACCCAGTACTTC
size: NA
D: NA
J: TRBJ2-5
length: 18
V: TRBV5-1

CDR3: CASSYSTGSNQPQHF
DNA: TGTGCCAGCAGTTACTCGACGGGGAGCAATCAGCCCCAGCATTTT
size: few
D: NA
J: TRBJ1-5
length: 15
V: TRBV6-5

CDR3: CAILLTGLGEQYF
DNA: TGTGCCATCCTCTTGACAGGGCTGGGCGAGCAGTACTTC
size: NA
D: TRBD1
J: TRBJ2-7
length: 13
V: TRBV2

CDR3: CAISESSTGTIYGYTF
DNA: TGTGCCATCAGTGAGTCGAGCACGGGAACCATCTATGGCTACACCTTC
size: NA
D: NA
J: TRBJ1-2
length: 16
V: TRBV10-3

CDR3: CASSIGSGSSINEQFF
DNA: TGTGCCAGTAGTATAGGCAGCGGGAGTAGCATAAATGAGCAGTTCTTC
size: once
D: TRBD2
J: TRBJ2-1
length: 16
V: TRBV19